Following are 6 T cell receptor beta chains from one sample sequenced in a study of T-cell reconstitution after alpha-beta-depleted transplantation in children (dated by TCRdb to about 2016). The intended sense of this specimen's treatment or condition label: allogeneic hematopoietic cell transplantation with graft depleted of TCRalphabeta T cells and CD19 B cells. Receptors were amplified or captured by PCR. Reads for this sample came from an Illumina HiSeq 2500. TCR libraries were prepared with molecular barcoding, using unique molecular identifiers to normalize TCRbeta repertoire quantification. Through fastp at Q25 and MiXCR, TCRdb rebuilt clones from the public reads, retaining in-frame beta chains. All rows with the same CDR3 protein become a single entry with the most common DNA and genes. This sample gives 450,000 to 550,000 distinct CDR3 sequences in total; more than 9.5% of them show up just once. The leading ten clones occupy less than 15% of the sample.

Sequenced material: PBMCs, mostly from graft donor cells, taken 180 days after TCRalphabeta/CD19-depleted stem cell transplant. Receptors were obtained from a female patient aged 2 to 10 who had a stem cell transplant for aplastic anemia, so the T cells may come from the graft donor.

This clonotype was seen more than once but under ten times. Here the CDR3 reads CASRSVGQGAYEQYF. Here the CDR3 DNA reads TGTGCCAGCAGATCCGTGGGACAGGGGGCCTACGAGCAGTACTTC. J is TRBJ2-7 and V is TRBV27; 11 bases line up with TRBD1. Looked up from germline, CDR1 is MNHEY and CDR2 is SMNVEV (reference sequence). V lost 6 bases to trimming and J lost 2 bases; unmatched junction nucleotides: 6. CDR3 length: 15 amino acids.

At least ten counts were recorded for this clonotype. The chain links TRBV28 to TRBJ2-1, with D unclear. Trimming removed 2 bases from V and 9 bases from J, with 5 bases in between. This CDR3 is built from 11 residues. Germline CDR1 MDHEN, CDR2 SYDVKM. CDR3 amino acids: CASSLGGEQFF. The CDR3 DNA reads as TGTGCCAGCAGTTTAGGTGGTGAGCAGTTCTTC.

The rearrangement uses TRBV6-1 and TRBJ2-4, with unresolved D. CDR1 is MNHNS and CDR2 is SASEGT in the germline V gene. This CDR3 has 15 amino acids. Trimming cost V 7 bases and J 0 bases, with 13 bases left between them. The CDR3 coding sequence is TGTGCCAGCACCTCCGTAAGGGAAGCCAAAAACATTCAGTACTTC. This codes for CASTSVREAKNIQYF.

This clonotype occurred a few times. The chain recombines TRBV28 with TRBJ2-2; D remains unclear. CDR3 length equals 13 residues. Germline CDR1 reads MDHEN; CDR2 reads SYDVKM. Between the trimmed V and J ends, which lost 6 bases and 6 bases, there was a span of 11 bases. CDR3 region: CASRPPGPGELFF. CDR3 bases: TGTGCCAGCAGGCCACCTGGGCCCGGGGAGCTGTTTTTT.

This clonotype was recorded a few times. This rearrangement joins TRBV5-1 to TRBJ1-1; D ambiguous. Germline V gene data show CDR1 as SGHRS and CDR2 as YFSETQ. The V gene lost 7 bases and the J gene lost 1 base, with 17 bases spanning the gap. This CDR3 contains 15 residues. The CDR3: CASSYDRPANTEAFF. In DNA, the CDR3 is TGCGCCAGCTCCTACGATAGACCCGCGAACACTGAAGCTTTCTTT.

This clonotype showed up just a few times. This chain uses TRBV4-3 with TRBJ2-7, with 12 bases aligning to TRBD2. Trimming cost V 2 bases and J 1 base; bases outside gene matches: 6. The CDR3 runs 17 residues. The germline V gene encodes CDR1 LGHNA and CDR2 YSLEER. The CDR3 loop is CASSQHLAGGLSYEQYF. The CDR3 bases are TGCGCCAGCAGCCAACATCTAGCGGGAGGGCTTTCCTACGAGCAGTACTTC.